The clone carrying this TCR beta chain appeared once. Antigen specificity is unknown. The final CDR3 position lacks the conserved phenylalanine or tryptophan, pointing to a likely read error. Unique molecular identifiers were incorporated when the TCRbeta library was constructed. TCRdb fed the PCR reads into MiXCR, producing one record per CDR3 protein. The sample lists 800,000 to 1,000,000 distinct CDR3 sequences; roughly 29% were seen once. There are 15 residues in the CDR3. The V and J ends lost 6 bases and 3 bases respectively, with 14 bases between them. The sample originates from a study of T-cell reconstitution after alpha-beta-depleted transplantation in children. Study-level findings and limits: Expanded clones from the graft, numbering several hundred, reportedly supplied alpha-beta T cells about two months after transplant. Newly made T cells mostly supplied T-cell counts and diversity one year after transplant. Elevated TCRbeta diversity at day 60 was traced, in some patients, to surviving recipient T cells and thymic progenitors.

The sample consisted of PBMCs, mostly from graft donor cells, taken 360 days after TCRalphabeta/CD19-depleted stem cell transplant. V is TRBV12-3 or TRBV12-4 and J is TRBJ2-2, with D uncertain. This TCR derives from a boy in the first two years of life who had a stem cell transplant for SCID, so the T cells may come from the graft donor. The CDR3 reads CASSLDTVHTGELFS. CDR3 sequence (DNA): TGTGCCAGCAGCCTCGACACCGTCCACACCGGGGAGCTGTTTTCT.